The sequence of this T cell receptor (beta chain) was determined in a study of blood T cell repertoires in COVID-19. For the study at large: Specimens from acute and convalescent COVID-19 originated in the United States, Italy and Spain.

In Seattle, patients joined the study during active infection and were tracked longitudinally. For this clone: Sequence at one end of the junction differs from germline and may be a read error.

Original data processing: Estimation of nucleated cell counts relied on the amplification of reference gene primers. Sequencing used immunoSEQ multiplex PCR; TCRdb keeps in-frame clones, though not all of them. That table supplies the V and J calls and clone size; D and trimming were determined from the DNA. The sample lists about 160,000 clones, roughly 90% seen once, with 4.5% to 5% in the top ten. Germline CDR1 SGHVS, CDR2 FQNEAQ. This CDR3 is 14 amino acids long. Material: peripheral blood. The receptor was derived from a man in his thirties or forties with COVID-19, enrolled during active disease. The chain links TRBV7-8 to TRBJ2-7; TRBD1 agrees at 10 bases. In nucleotides, the CDR3 is TGTGCCAGCAGCCCAGGGGACAGGGGTTATACGGTGAAGTTC. Translated, it gives CASSPGDRGYTVKF.